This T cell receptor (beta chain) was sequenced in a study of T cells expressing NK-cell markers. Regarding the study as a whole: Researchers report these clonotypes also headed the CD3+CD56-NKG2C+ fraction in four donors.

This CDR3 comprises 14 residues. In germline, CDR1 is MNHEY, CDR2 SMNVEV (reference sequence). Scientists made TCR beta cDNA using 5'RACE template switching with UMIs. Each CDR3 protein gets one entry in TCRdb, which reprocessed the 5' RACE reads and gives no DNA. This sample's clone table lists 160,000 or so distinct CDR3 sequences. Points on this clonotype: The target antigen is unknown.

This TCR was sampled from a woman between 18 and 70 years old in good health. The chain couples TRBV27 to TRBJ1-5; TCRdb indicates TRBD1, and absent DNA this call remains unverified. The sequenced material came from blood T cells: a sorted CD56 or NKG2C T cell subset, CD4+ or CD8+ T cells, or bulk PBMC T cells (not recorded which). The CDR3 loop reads CASSLGGTGQPQHF.